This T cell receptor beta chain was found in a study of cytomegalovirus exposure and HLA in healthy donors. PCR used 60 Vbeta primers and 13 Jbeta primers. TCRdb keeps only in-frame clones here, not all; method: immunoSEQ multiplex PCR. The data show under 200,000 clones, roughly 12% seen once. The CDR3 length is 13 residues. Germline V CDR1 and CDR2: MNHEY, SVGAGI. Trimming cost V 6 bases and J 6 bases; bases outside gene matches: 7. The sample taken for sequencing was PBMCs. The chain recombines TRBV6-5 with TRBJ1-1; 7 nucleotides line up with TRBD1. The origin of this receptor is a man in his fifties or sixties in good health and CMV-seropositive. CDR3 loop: CASRSDRASEAFF. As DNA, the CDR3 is TGTGCCAGCAGATCCGACAGGGCTTCTGAAGCTTTCTTT.